One and the same sample provided the 27 T cell receptor beta chains below, sequenced in a study of T cells after yellow fever vaccination. TCRdb passed the 5' RACE reads through MiXCR, listing each CDR3 protein once. The sample includes approximately 250,000 distinct CDR3 sequences, around 3.5% of them seen just once. The specimen was PBMCs, collected 15 days after the yellow fever booster vaccination. These receptor sequences come from a man aged 18 to 35 who received the YFV17D yellow fever vaccine.

This clonotype was recorded many times. This chain joins TRBV2 and TRBJ2-7; unclear D gene. The V end lost 2 bases, the J end lost 2 bases, and 4 bases lay between the germline ends. The CDR3 consists of 12 residues. The germline CDR1 and CDR2 sequences are SNHLY and FYNNEI. This chain's CDR3 is CASSETAYEQYV. The DNA of the CDR3 is TGTGCCAGCAGTGAAACAGCCTACGAGCAGTACGTC.

This clonotype was found many times. The chain uses TRBV20-1 and TRBJ2-3, with 10 bases matching TRBD2. The CDR3 covers 19 residues. J gave up 0 bases and V 1 base, and 13 bases lay outside the gene matches. Looked up from germline, CDR1 is DFQATT and CDR2 is SNEGSKA (reference sequence). This CDR3 reads CSARGGQASGGYSTDTQYF. As DNA, the CDR3 is TGCAGTGCTAGAGGGGGGCAGGCTAGCGGGGGTTATAGCACAGATACGCAGTATTTT.

This clonotype was seen ten or more times. The V call is TRBV6-2 or TRBV6-3, the J call TRBJ2-1, with TRBD2 matching 7 bases. The CDR3 runs 13 residues. Germline lookup yields CDR1 MNHEY and CDR2 SVGEGT. Unmatched junction bases numbered 8, after V lost 8 bases and J lost 7 bases. The CDR3 protein is CASALGRANEQFF. DNA of the CDR3: TGTGCCAGCGCCTTAGGGAGGGCTAATGAGCAGTTCTTC.

The table lists this clonotype with many counts. The chain joins TRBV20-1 to TRBJ1-2, with D perhaps TRBD1 (6 bases). Germline-derived CDR1 and CDR2 are DFQATT and SNEGSKA (reference sequence). V was cut by 5 bases and J by 5 bases, with 12 bases left in between. This CDR3 has 12 residues. Written as DNA, the CDR3 is TGCAGTGCTCCACAGGGAGATTATGGCTACACCTTC. As protein: CSAPQGDYGYTF.

This clonotype was counted at least ten times. V gene TRBV4-3 combines with J gene TRBJ1-1; D uncertain. Germline values: CDR1 LGHNA, CDR2 YSLEER. The V end lost 0 bases, the J end lost 1 base, and 6 bases lay between the germline ends. The length of the CDR3 is 14 residues. The CDR3 spells CASSQDAGNTEAFF. In nucleotides, the CDR3 is TGCGCCAGCAGCCAAGATGCAGGGAACACTGAAGCTTTCTTT.

In its sample, this clonotype was seen many times. The chain combines TRBV7-6 with TRBJ2-3; 7 bases line up with TRBD2. This CDR3 comprises 16 residues. The germline gives CDR1 SGHVS, CDR2 FNYEAQ. Losses at the gene ends were 7 bases for V and 1 base for J; bases not matched to a gene: 11. The CDR3 loop is CASTPGPSGGTDTQYF. In DNA form, the CDR3 reads TGTGCCAGCACCCCTGGGCCCAGCGGGGGCACAGATACGCAGTATTTT.

This clonotype was recorded many times. The chain uses TRBV4-1 and TRBJ2-1, with TRBD1 matching 9 bases. This CDR3 is 16 amino acids long. Germline V lookup: CDR1 MGHRA, CDR2 YSYEKL. V trimming: 10 bases; J trimming: 8 bases; junction bases outside the gene matches: 18. CDR3 DNA sequence: TGCGCCACATCACCGGGTTTGACAGGGGGTGGGGATGAGCAGTTCTTC. This gives the protein CATSPGLTGGGDEQFF.

At least ten counts were recorded for this clonotype. This chain links TRBV29-1 with TRBJ2-2; no clear D. Per germline, CDR1 SQVTM and CDR2 ANQGSEA. The V end lost 5 bases, the J end lost 1 base, and 8 bases lay between the germline ends. The CDR3 length is 13 residues. The CDR3 nucleotides are TGCAGCGTTTTATATCGGAACACCGGGGAGCTGTTTTTT. As protein: CSVLYRNTGELFF.

The sample holds many counts of this clonotype. V gene TRBV20-1 combines with J gene TRBJ1-1; possibly TRBD1 for D (6 bases). The CDR3 loop spans 14 amino acids. Deletions cut 3 bases from V and 2 bases from J, with 13 bases between. Per the germline V gene, CDR1 is DFQATT and CDR2 is SNEGSKA (reference sequence). CDR3 amino acids: CSASIGQINTEAFF. CDR3 coding DNA: TGCAGTGCTAGTATCGGACAGATAAACACTGAAGCTTTCTTT.

This clonotype was recorded many times. The chain combines TRBV27 with TRBJ2-5; 8 bases agree with TRBD2. V lost 7 bases and J lost 2; bases outside the gene matches: 9. CDR3 length equals 15 residues. CDR1 is MNHEY and CDR2 is SMNVEV in the germline V gene (reference sequence). The CDR3 coding sequence is TGTGCCAGCACGCAGCGGGGGACCATTCAAGAGACCCAGTACTTC. The encoded protein is CASTQRGTIQETQYF.

Ten or more counts support this clonotype. The rearrangement uses TRBV5-4 and TRBJ2-7; TRBD2 is a possible D gene (6 bases). Germline CDR1 and CDR2: SGHNT and YYREEE (reference sequence). Trimming removed 0 bases from V and 2 bases from J, with 18 bases in between. This CDR3 has 17 amino acids. The CDR3 DNA follows: TGTGCCAGCAGCTTGGGGTCCGGGAGAAAGTCGGCCTACGAGCAGTACTTC. Translated: CASSLGSGRKSAYEQYF.

This clonotype was picked up many times. The chain uses TRBV6-5 and TRBJ1-1, with D unresolved. V lost 8 bases, J lost 3 bases, and 4 bases lay in between. This CDR3 region has 10 residues. Germline V gene lookup returns CDR1 MNHEY and CDR2 SVGAGI. CDR3 coding DNA: TGTGCCAGCTTTCACACTGAAGCTTTCTTT. Translating gives CASFHTEAFF.

This clonotype occurred many times. This chain joins TRBV7-9 and TRBJ2-3, with D tentatively TRBD2 (6 bases). V was cut by 5 bases and J by 1 base, with 13 bases left in between. Looked up from germline, CDR1 is SEHNR and CDR2 is FQNEAQ (reference sequence). The CDR3 is 15 residues long. This CDR3 reads CASSRDLLRTDTQYF. CDR3 in DNA: TGTGCCAGCAGCCGGGACTTACTACGCACAGATACGCAGTATTTT.

This clonotype was seen many times. The V gene is TRBV7-2, the J gene TRBJ2-3, with 7 positions matching TRBD2. CDR3 length equals 13 residues. The germline gives CDR1 SGHTA, CDR2 FQGNSA. V gave up 5 bases and J gave up 6 bases; unmatched junction bases: 5. The CDR3 loop reads CASSRTREDTQYF. The CDR3 bases are TGTGCCAGCAGCAGGACTAGAGAGGATACGCAGTATTTT.

This clonotype was counted ten times or more. The chain joins TRBV5-1 to TRBJ1-2; 9 bases match TRBD1. Losses at the gene ends were 0 bases for V and 2 bases for J; bases not matched to a gene: 2. The CDR3 covers 15 residues. CDR1 and CDR2 (germline): SGHRS, YFSETQ. The CDR3 loop reads CASSLVGTGNYGYTF. The CDR3 coding sequence is TGCGCCAGCAGCTTGGTCGGGACAGGGAACTATGGCTACACCTTC.

This clonotype occurred many times. The J gene is TRBJ1-1, the V gene TRBV18; maybe TRBD1 (6 bases). The CDR3 is 16 residues long. Per germline, CDR1 KGHSH and CDR2 LQKENI. Trimming removed 6 bases at V and 2 bases at J, with 19 bases between. The CDR3 is CASSPNRGLTNTEAFF. The CDR3, as DNA: TGTGCCAGCTCCCCGAACCGGGGGCTTACAAACACTGAAGCTTTCTTT.

This clonotype was seen repeatedly, ten times or more. The chain joins TRBV15 to TRBJ1-5; D is unclear. The CDR3 sequence is 17 residues long. Per germline, CDR1 LNHNV and CDR2 YYDKDF (reference sequence). V was shortened by 0 bases and J by 3 bases, with 15 bases between the two germline ends. The CDR3: CATSREWAVPFNQPQHF. The DNA for the CDR3 is TGTGCCACCAGCAGAGAATGGGCCGTTCCGTTCAATCAGCCCCAGCATTTT. Drawing the rest from reference TRBV15 and TRBJ1-5, the complete variable domain is DAMVIQNPRYQVTQFGKPVTLSCSQTLNHNVMYWYQQKSSQAPKLLFHYYDKDFNNEADTPDNFQSRRPNTSFCFLDIRSPGLGDTAMYLCATSREWAVPFNQPQHFGDGTRLSIL.

This clonotype has a count of ten or more. The chain recombines TRBV5-4 with TRBJ1-1; D is uncertain. Germline CDR1 and CDR2: SGHNT and YYREEE (reference sequence). V was clipped by 1 base and J by 3 bases, with 16 bases between them. The CDR3 spans 16 residues. The DNA for the CDR3 is TGTGCCAGCAGCTTGAAGTACGGGAGCTATTACACTGAAGCTTTCTTT. It is translated as CASSLKYGSYYTEAFF.

This clonotype showed up many times. The CDR3 region is CASTPDRGGNTIYF. For the CDR3, the DNA is TGTGCCAGCACGCCGGACAGGGGGGGAAACACCATATATTTT. The rearrangement uses TRBV7-2 and TRBJ1-3; 10 bases line up with TRBD1. The V segment lost 7 bases and the J segment 4 bases; nucleotides outside the gene matches: 4. Germline CDR1 SGHTA, CDR2 FQGNSA. The CDR3 consists of 14 residues.

This clonotype has ten or more counts. As DNA, the CDR3 is TGTGCCAGCAGCCCTAGGTGGGGGGTCGGCACTGAAGCTTTCTTT. As protein: CASSPRWGVGTEAFF. V is TRBV5-6 and J is TRBJ1-1; tentatively, D is TRBD1 (5 bases). With 4 bases removed from V and 4 bases from J, the gap between germline ends came to 17 bases. The CDR3 length is 15 residues. CDR1 is SGHDT, CDR2 YYEEEE, per germline.

This clonotype has a count of ten or more. The chain employs TRBV9 and TRBJ2-2, with 10 bases lining up with TRBD2. The CDR3 is 18 residues long. Looked up from germline, CDR1 is SGDLS and CDR2 is YYNGEE. V trimming: 0 bases; J trimming: 1 base; junction bases outside the gene matches: 6. CDR3 in DNA: TGTGCCAGCAGCGTAGCCGCAGCGGGGGGGATGAACACCGGGGAGCTGTTTTTT. Its translation is CASSVAAAGGMNTGELFF.

In nucleotides, the CDR3 is TGTGCCAGCAGCCTGACAGGGATTAGCGGGGAGCTGTTTTTT. It yields the protein CASSLTGISGELFF. The gene calls are TRBV2 and TRBJ2-2; 7 bases map to TRBD1. Germline CDR1 SNHLY, CDR2 FYNNEI. The CDR3 runs to 14 residues. The J segment lost 7 bases and the V segment lost 6 bases, leaving 8 bases of the junction unmatched. Based on the CDR3 plus reference TRBV2 and TRBJ2-2, the full variable domain is EPEVTQTPSHQVTQMGQEVILRCVPISNHLYFYWYRQILGQKVEFLVSFYNNEISEKSEIFDDQFSVERPDGSNFTLKIRSTKLEDSAMYFCASSLTGISGELFFGEGSRLTVL.

The table lists this clonotype with many counts. This sequence joins TRBV20-1 and TRBJ2-1; no clear D gene. CDR1 and CDR2 (germline): DFQATT, SNEGSKA (reference sequence). V was clipped by 0 bases and J by 9 bases, with 15 bases between them. The CDR3 loop spans 14 amino acids. CDR3 DNA: TGCAGTGCTAGAGAAGGATCCAGCGATGGTGAGCAGTTCTTC. It translates to CSAREGSSDGEQFF.

This clonotype was counted at least ten times. The CDR3 region has the DNA TGTGCCAGCAGCCAAGGACCCCAGAGCTCCTATAATTCACCCCTCCACTTT. Its protein is CASSQGPQSSYNSPLHF. This rearrangement joins TRBV14 to TRBJ1-6; no clear D gene. Trimming removed 1 base from V and 0 bases from J, with 10 bases in between. Per germline, CDR1 SGHDN and CDR2 FVKESK. This CDR3 comprises 17 residues.

The table lists this clonotype with many counts. The chain joins TRBV7-2 to TRBJ2-6; D unresolved. The CDR3 consists of 15 residues. Trimming removed 5 bases from V and 0 bases from J, with 8 bases in between. Germline lookup yields CDR1 SGHTA and CDR2 FQGNSA. CDR3 coding DNA: TGTGCCAGCAGCCGTCAACCCTCTGGGGCCAACGTCCTGACTTTC. Translated: CASSRQPSGANVLTF.

This clonotype was detected ten times or more. This sequence joins TRBV6-5 and TRBJ2-5; D remains ambiguous. The V end lost 7 bases, the J end lost 1 base, and 10 bases lay between the germline ends. The CDR3 runs 13 residues. Per germline, CDR1 MNHEY and CDR2 SVGAGI. CDR3 sequence reads: CASIDGSQETQYF. The CDR3, as DNA: TGTGCCAGCATCGACGGGTCCCAAGAGACCCAGTACTTC.

This clonotype was seen repeatedly, ten times or more. V and J are TRBV27 and TRBJ1-6; D is undetermined. From germline, CDR1 is MNHEY and CDR2 SMNVEV (reference sequence). This CDR3 comprises 14 residues. The germline V and J ends were trimmed by 4 bases and 1 base, with 5 bases remaining between them. For the CDR3, the DNA is TGTGCCAGCAGTTCCATTTCCTATAATTCACCCCTCCACTTT. This codes for CASSSISYNSPLHF.